This TCR beta chain was obtained from a study of T cells after yellow fever vaccination. MiXCR, applied by TCRdb to the 5' RACE reads, yields one record per CDR3 protein. The sample yields approximately 110,000 distinct CDR3 sequences, 7.5% to 9.5% seen once. CDR1 and CDR2 (germline): MNHEY, SVGAGI. The V segment lost 2 bases and the J segment 5 bases; nucleotides outside the gene matches: 13. The CDR3 totals 19 residues. This clonotype was counted between two and nine times. V gene TRBV6-5 combines with J gene TRBJ2-2; 11 bases fit TRBD2. Sequencing was performed on CD8+ T cells sorted from PBMCs, taken 45 days after the yellow fever booster vaccination. The sequence was collected from a young man who received the YFV17D yellow fever vaccine. The CDR3 nucleotides are TGTGCCAGCAGTTACGAGACTAGCGGGGACTATATCCGGACCGGGGAGCTGTTTTTT. Residues: CASSYETSGDYIRTGELFF.